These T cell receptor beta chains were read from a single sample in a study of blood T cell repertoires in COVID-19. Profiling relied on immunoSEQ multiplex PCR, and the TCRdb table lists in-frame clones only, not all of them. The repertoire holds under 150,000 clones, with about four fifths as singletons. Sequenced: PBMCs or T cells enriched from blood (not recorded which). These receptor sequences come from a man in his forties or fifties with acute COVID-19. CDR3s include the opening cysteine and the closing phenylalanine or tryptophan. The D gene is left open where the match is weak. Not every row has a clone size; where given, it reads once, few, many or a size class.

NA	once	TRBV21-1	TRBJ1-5	CASSKEVREGRNQPQHF	TGTGCCAGCAGCAAAGAGGTTAGGGAGGGTCGCAATCAGCCCCAGCATTTT
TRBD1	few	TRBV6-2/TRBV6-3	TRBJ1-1	CASSWDRGPGNTEAFF	TGTGCCAGCAGTTGGGACAGGGGGCCGGGGAACACTGAAGCTTTCTTT
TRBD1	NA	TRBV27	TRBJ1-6	CASTTGNSPLHF	TGTGCCAGCACGACAGGGAATTCACCCCTCCACTTT
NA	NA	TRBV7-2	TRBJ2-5	CASSLEAGEETQYF	TGTGCCAGCAGCTTAGAAGCAGGGGAAGAGACCCAGTACTTC
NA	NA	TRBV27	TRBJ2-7	CASSPDFTYEQYF	TGTGCCAGCAGTCCGGACTTTACCTACGAGCAGTACTTC
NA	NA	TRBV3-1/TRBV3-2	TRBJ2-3	CASSPWRGGDTDTQYF	TGTGCCAGCAGCCCGTGGAGGGGCGGGGACACAGATACGCAGTATTTT
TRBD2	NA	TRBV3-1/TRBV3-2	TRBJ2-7	CASSQKLAGAYEQYF	TGTGCCAGCAGCCAGAAACTAGCGGGGGCGTACGAGCAGTACTTC
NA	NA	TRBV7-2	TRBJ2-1	CASSLVGAVLRNEQFF	TGTGCCAGCAGCTTAGTTGGGGCAGTGCTTCGCAATGAGCAGTTCTTC
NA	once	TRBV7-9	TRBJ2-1	CASSLAQGFDNEQFF	TGTGCCAGCAGCTTAGCACAGGGTTTTGACAATGAGCAGTTCTTC
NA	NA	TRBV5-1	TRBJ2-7	CASRNLRDYEQYF	TGCGCCAGCAGGAACTTGCGGGACTACGAGCAGTACTTC
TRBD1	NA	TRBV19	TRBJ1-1	CASGTGGDTEAFF	TGTGCCAGCGGCACAGGGGGGGACACTGAAGCTTTCTTT
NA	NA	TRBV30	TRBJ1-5	CAGSREGNQPQHF	TGTGCCGGAAGCCGGGAAGGCAATCAGCCCCAGCATTTT
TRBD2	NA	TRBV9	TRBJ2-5	CASSLGGSGGARETQYF	TGTGCCAGCAGCCTAGGCGGTAGCGGGGGGGCAAGGGAGACCCAGTACTTC
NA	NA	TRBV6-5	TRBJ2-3	CASSRTGSGDTQYF	TGTGCCAGCAGCCGGACGGGGAGTGGAGATACGCAGTATTTT
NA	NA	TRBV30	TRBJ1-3	CAWGAGWSSGNTIYF	TGTGCCTGGGGAGCCGGTTGGAGCTCTGGAAACACCATATATTTT
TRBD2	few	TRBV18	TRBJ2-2	CASSPPGLALNTGELFF	TGTGCCAGCTCACCACCGGGACTAGCACTAAACACCGGGGAGCTGTTTTTT
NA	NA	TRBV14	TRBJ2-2	CASSQEVGFSRGHTGELFF	TGTGCCAGCAGCCAAGAGGTGGGGTTTAGTCGCGGGCACACCGGGGAGCTGTTTTTT
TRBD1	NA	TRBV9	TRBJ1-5	CASSGSGQVNQPQHF	TGTGCCAGCAGCGGGAGTGGACAGGTCAATCAGCCCCAGCATTTT
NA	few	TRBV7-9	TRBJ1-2	CASSSPEVGPFGGYTF	TGTGCCAGCAGCTCACCTGAAGTGGGGCCATTCGGTGGCTACACCTTC
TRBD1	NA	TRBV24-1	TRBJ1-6	CATSDDDRGSHNSPLHF	TGTGCCACCAGTGACGATGACAGGGGATCTCACAATTCACCCCTCCACTTT
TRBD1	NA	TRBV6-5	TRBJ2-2	CASSSRQGDTGELFF	TGTGCCAGCAGCTCCAGACAGGGGGACACCGGGGAGCTGTTTTTT
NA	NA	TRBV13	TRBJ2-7	CASSLRGISYEQYF	TGTGCCAGCAGCTTAAGGGGGATCTCCTACGAGCAGTACTTC
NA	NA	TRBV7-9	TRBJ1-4	CASSPGQRTNEKLFF	TGTGCCAGCAGCCCTGGACAGCGAACTAATGAAAAACTGTTTTTT
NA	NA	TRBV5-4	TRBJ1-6	CASSGGWNSPLHF	TGTGCCAGCAGCGGGGGCTGGAATTCACCCCTCCACTTT
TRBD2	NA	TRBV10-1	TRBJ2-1	CASSESGSGNEQFF	TGCGCCAGCAGTGAGAGCGGGAGTGGTAATGAGCAGTTCTTC
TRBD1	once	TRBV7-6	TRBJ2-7	CASSPERDRGHEQYF	TGTGCCAGCAGCCCCGAGCGGGACAGGGGGCACGAGCAGTACTTC
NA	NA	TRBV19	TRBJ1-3	CASSRLEGTGNTIYF	TGTGCCAGTAGTAGGCTCGAGGGTACTGGAAACACCATATATTTT
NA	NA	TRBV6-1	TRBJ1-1	CASSESRNTEAFF	TGTGCCAGCAGTGAATCTCGGAACACTGAAGCTTTCTTT
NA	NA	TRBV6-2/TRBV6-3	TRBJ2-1	CASSYLFFSSYNEQFF	TGTGCCAGCAGTTATCTTTTCTTTAGCTCCTACAATGAGCAGTTCTTC
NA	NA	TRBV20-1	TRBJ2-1	CSASAIEQFF	TGCAGTGCTAGTGCTATTGAGCAGTTCTTC
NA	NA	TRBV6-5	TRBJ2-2	CASRNRVVSTGELFF	TGTGCCAGCAGGAACAGGGTGGTATCCACCGGGGAGCTGTTTTTT
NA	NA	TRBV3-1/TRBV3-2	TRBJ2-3	CASSQGSTGTDTQYF	TGTGCCAGCAGCCAAGGTTCCACAGGCACAGATACGCAGTATTTT
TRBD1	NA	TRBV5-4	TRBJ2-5	CASSLGGQQETQYF	TGTGCCAGCAGCTTGGGGGGACAGCAAGAGACCCAGTACTTC
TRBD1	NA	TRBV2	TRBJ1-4	CASSAAGTGVEKLFF	TGTGCCAGCAGTGCCGCCGGGACAGGGGTTGAAAAACTGTTTTTT
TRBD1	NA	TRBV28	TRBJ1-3	CASRRTGGSGNTIYF	TGTGCCAGCAGACGGACAGGGGGCTCTGGAAACACCATATATTTT
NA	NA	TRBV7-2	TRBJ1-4	CASSFGVRGNGYEKLFF	TGTGCCAGCAGCTTCGGGGTTAGGGGGAACGGGTATGAAAAACTGTTTTTT
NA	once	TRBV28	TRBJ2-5	CASSPPTVQETQYF	TGTGCCAGCAGTCCTCCGACAGTCCAAGAGACCCAGTACTTC
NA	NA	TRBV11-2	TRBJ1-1	CASSFGETFF	TGTGCCAGCAGCTTCGGTGAAACTTTCTTT
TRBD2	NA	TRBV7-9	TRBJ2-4	CASSLDSGVGKNIQYF	TGTGCCAGCAGCCTTGATAGCGGGGTCGGCAAAAACATTCAGTACTTC
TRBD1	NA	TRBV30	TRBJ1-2	CAWSVQGVGGYTF	TGTGCCTGGAGTGTACAGGGGGTAGGTGGCTACACCTTC
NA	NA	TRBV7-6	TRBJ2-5	CASTPERATIHETQYF	TGTGCCAGCACCCCTGAGCGGGCTACAATCCACGAGACCCAGTACTTC
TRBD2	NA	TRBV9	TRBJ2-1	CASSVASSGNDEQFF	TGTGCCAGCAGCGTAGCGTCTAGCGGGAACGATGAGCAGTTCTTC
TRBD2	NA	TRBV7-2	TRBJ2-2	CASSLDGRAFGELFF	TGTGCCAGCAGCTTAGACGGGAGGGCTTTTGGGGAGCTGTTTTTT
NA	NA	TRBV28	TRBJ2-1	CASRGVGLSTHFF	TGTGCCAGCAGGGGAGTTGGACTTAGTACCCACTTCTTC
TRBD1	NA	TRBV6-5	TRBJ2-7	CASRREGQGIYEQYF	TGTGCCAGCCGTAGGGAGGGACAGGGGATTTACGAGCAGTACTTC
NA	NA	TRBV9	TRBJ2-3	CASSPERDTQYF	TGTGCCAGCAGCCCCGAGCGGGATACGCAGTATTTT
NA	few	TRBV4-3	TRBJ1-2	CASSQEAGGRISGYTF	TGCGCCAGCAGCCAAGAGGCCGGGGGAAGGATAAGCGGCTACACCTTC
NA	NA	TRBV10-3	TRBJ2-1	CAISESRELAYNEQFF	TGTGCCATCAGTGAGTCGCGGGAACTAGCCTACAATGAGCAGTTCTTC
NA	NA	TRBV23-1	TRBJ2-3	CASSQPLRRQATSTDTQYF	TGCGCCAGCAGTCAGCCCCTCAGACGACAGGCAACTAGCACAGATACGCAGTATTTT
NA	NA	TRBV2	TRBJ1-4	CASSDGFLELFF	TGTGCCAGCAGTGACGGGTTTTTGGAACTGTTTTTT
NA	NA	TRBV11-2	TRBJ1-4	CASSSPWDFNEKLFF	TGTGCCAGCAGCTCCCCGTGGGACTTTAATGAAAAACTGTTTTTT
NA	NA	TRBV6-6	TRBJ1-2	CASSQEANYGYTF	TGTGCCAGCAGCCAGGAGGCAAACTATGGCTACACCTTC
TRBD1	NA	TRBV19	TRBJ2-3	CASSKDRGDTDTQYF	TGTGCCAGTAGTAAGGACAGGGGAGACACAGATACGCAGTATTTT
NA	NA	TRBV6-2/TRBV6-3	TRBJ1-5	CASSSDSLFQPQHF	TGTGCCAGCAGTTCCGACAGTCTATTTCAGCCCCAGCATTTT
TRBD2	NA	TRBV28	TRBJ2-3	CASSLTGRGTDTQYF	TGTGCCAGCAGTTTAACGGGGAGGGGCACAGATACGCAGTATTTT
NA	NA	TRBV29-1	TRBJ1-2	CSVVRGNYGYTF	TGCAGCGTTGTAAGGGGGAACTATGGCTACACCTTC
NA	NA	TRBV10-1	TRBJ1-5	CASSDRGKGQPQHF	TGCGCCAGCAGTGACCGGGGAAAGGGACAGCCCCAGCATTTT